This T cell receptor beta chain appears in the sequencing data of a study of T-cell reconstitution after alpha-beta-depleted transplantation in children. Unique molecular identifiers were incorporated when the TCRbeta library was constructed. In TCRdb, the PCR reads were re-called with MiXCR into one record per CDR3 protein. This sample has roughly 400,000 distinct CDR3 sequences, with around two fifths found just once. The sample holds many counts of this clonotype. Its cognate antigen is unknown. Broader study findings: Diversity of TCRbeta at day 60 was high in some patients, arising from surviving recipient T cells and thymic progenitors. A year post-transplant, T-cell counts and diversity derived mostly from newly produced T cells. Approximately two months post-transplant, alpha-beta T cells reportedly originated from several hundred expanded graft clones.

The specimen was PBMCs, collected before TCRalphabeta/CD19-depleted stem cell transplant. The clonotype originates from a girl aged 2-10 years with aplastic anemia, due to receive a stem cell transplant.

The CDR3 DNA reads TGTGCCAGCAGTTTAGGACAGGGTAGGGGCTACACCTTC. Its translation is CASSLGQGRGYTF. The chain couples TRBV12-3 or TRBV12-4 to TRBJ1-2, with 7 bases aligning to TRBD1. J lost 8 bases, V lost 1 base, and 4 bases had no gene match. The CDR3 spans 13 residues.